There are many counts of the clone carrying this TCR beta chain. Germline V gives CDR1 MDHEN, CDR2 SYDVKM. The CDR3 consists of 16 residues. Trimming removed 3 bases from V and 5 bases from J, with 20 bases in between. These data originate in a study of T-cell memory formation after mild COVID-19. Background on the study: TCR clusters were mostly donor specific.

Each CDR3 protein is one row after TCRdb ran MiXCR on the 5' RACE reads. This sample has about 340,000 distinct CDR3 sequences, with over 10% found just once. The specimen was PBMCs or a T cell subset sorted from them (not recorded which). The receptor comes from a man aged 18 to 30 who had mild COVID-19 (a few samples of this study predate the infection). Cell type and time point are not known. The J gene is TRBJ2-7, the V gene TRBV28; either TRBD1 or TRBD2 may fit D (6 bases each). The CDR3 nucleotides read TGTGCCAGCAGTTTGTCTCGGATGGGGGGCGACGACGAGCAGTACTTC. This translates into CASSLSRMGGDDEQYF. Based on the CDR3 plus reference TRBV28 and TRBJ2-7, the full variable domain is DVKVTQSSRYLVKRTGEKVFLECVQDMDHENMFWYRQDPGLGLRLIYFSYDVKMKEKGDIPEGYSVSREKKERFSLILESASTNQTSMYLCASSLSRMGGDDEQYFGPGTRLTVT.